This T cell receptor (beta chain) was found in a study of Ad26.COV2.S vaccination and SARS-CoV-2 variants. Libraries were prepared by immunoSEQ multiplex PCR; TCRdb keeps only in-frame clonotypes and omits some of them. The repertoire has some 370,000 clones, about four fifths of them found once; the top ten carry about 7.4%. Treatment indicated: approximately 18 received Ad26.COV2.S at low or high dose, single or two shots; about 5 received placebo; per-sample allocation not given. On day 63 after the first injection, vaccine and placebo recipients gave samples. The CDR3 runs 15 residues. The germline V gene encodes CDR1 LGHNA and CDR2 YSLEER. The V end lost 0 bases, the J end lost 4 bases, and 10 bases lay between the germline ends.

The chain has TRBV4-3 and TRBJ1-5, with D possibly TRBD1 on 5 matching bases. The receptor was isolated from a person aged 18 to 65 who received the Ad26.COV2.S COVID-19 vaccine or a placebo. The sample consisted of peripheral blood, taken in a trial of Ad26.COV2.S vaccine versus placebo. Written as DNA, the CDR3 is TGCGCCAGCAGCCAAGATGGTGGGGGGAATCAGCCCCAGCATTTT. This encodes CASSQDGGGNQPQHF.